The 32 T cell receptor beta chains below were found in one sample sequenced in a study of T cells in Graves' hyperthyroidism and ophthalmopathy. TCR beta CDR3 regions were amplified from RNA. Researchers ran a first-round RT-PCR on the TCR CDR3 using the HTBI primer set. TCRdb reprocessed the multiplex PCR reads via MiXCR and lists one record per CDR3 protein. The repertoire holds approximately 590,000 distinct CDR3 sequences, with roughly 14% as singletons. The sample was blood. The receptors were sampled from a woman aged 30 to 39 with Graves' hyperthyroidism.

The J gene is TRBJ2-1, the V gene TRBV12-3 or TRBV12-4; 7 nucleotides agree with TRBD1. The CDR3 is made up of 16 amino acids. Losses at the gene ends were 4 bases for V and 5 bases for J; bases not matched to a gene: 11. Here the CDR3 reads CASSSRQGAFNNEQFF. The CDR3 bases are TGTGCCAGCAGTTCCCGACAGGGAGCGTTTAACAATGAGCAGTTCTTC.

This clonotype has at least ten counts. The rearrangement links TRBV12-3 or TRBV12-4 to TRBJ2-5, with D hard to call. This CDR3 has 17 amino acids. V was pared by 2 bases and J by 0 bases, with 16 bases between. The CDR3 is CASSLIDGYRDQETQYF. CDR3 bases: TGTGCCAGCAGTTTAATTGATGGGTACCGAGACCAAGAGACCCAGTACTTC.

This clonotype has only a few counts. The chain has TRBV9 and TRBJ2-5; the D gene could be TRBD1 or TRBD2 (5 bases each). The CDR3 spans 14 residues. Germline loops: CDR1 SGDLS, CDR2 YYNGEE. Trimming removed 4 bases from V and 5 bases from J, with 15 bases in between. The CDR3 reads CASSPRSGTETQYF. CDR3 coding DNA: TGTGCCAGCAGCCCAAGATCGGGGACCGAGACCCAGTACTTC.

This clonotype was seen at least ten times. The V gene is TRBV6-5, the J gene TRBJ2-1; 8 bases line up with TRBD2. V lost 0 bases, J lost 7 bases, and 5 bases stayed unmatched. Germline CDR1 and CDR2: MNHEY and SVGAGI. This CDR3 has 15 amino acids. CDR3 in DNA: TGTGCCAGCAGTTACTCTAGCGGGAAAGGGAATGAGCAGTTCTTC. Protein: CASSYSSGKGNEQFF.

The chain has TRBV28 and TRBJ2-7; unclear D gene. This CDR3 is 12 amino acids long. Germline CDR1 MDHEN, CDR2 SYDVKM. The V gene lost 8 bases and the J gene lost 4 bases, with 12 bases spanning the gap. The CDR3 coding sequence is TGTGCCAGCCGAGGTCGGCGATACGAGCAGTACTTC. Residues: CASRGRRYEQYF.

V and J are TRBV27 and TRBJ1-2; D gene uncertain. V was pared by 5 bases and J by 8 bases, with 21 bases between. Germline lookup yields CDR1 MNHEY and CDR2 SMNVEV (reference sequence). The CDR3 totals 15 residues. CDR3 DNA: TGTGCCAGCAGTCCTCTCGCATATAGCACGAGCGGCTACACCTTC. It translates to CASSPLAYSTSGYTF.

This clonotype occurred many times. This sequence joins TRBV28 and TRBJ1-2; no firm D call. Trimming cost V 5 bases and J 4 bases, with 8 bases left between them. There are 12 residues in the CDR3. CDR1 and CDR2 from the germline V gene are MDHEN and SYDVKM. The CDR3 coding sequence is TGTGCCAGCAGTCCTCCTTCCTATGGCTACACCTTC. This translates into CASSPPSYGYTF.

The J gene is TRBJ2-1, the V gene TRBV10-1; D possibly corresponds to TRBD2 (5 bases). CDR3 size: 15 residues. V was clipped by 6 bases and J by 2 bases, with 14 bases between them. Per the germline V gene, CDR1 is WNHNN and CDR2 is SYGVQD (reference sequence). This chain's CDR3 is CASSPQRSAYNEQFF. In DNA form, the CDR3 reads TGCGCCAGCAGCCCACAGCGGAGCGCCTACAATGAGCAGTTCTTC.

This clonotype turned up a few times. A much larger clone sits a single nucleotide away, making a read error possible. The chain couples TRBV28 to TRBJ1-2, with D perhaps TRBD1 (6 bases). The CDR3 is 17 residues long. Germline V CDR1 and CDR2: MDHEN, SYDVKM. CDR3 coding DNA: TGTGCCAGCAGTCTTCGACAGTGTGGGGGCCATAACTATGGTTACACCTTC. Protein product: CASSLRQCGGHNYGYTF.

There are a few counts of this clonotype. The rearrangement uses TRBV30 and TRBJ2-1, with D unclear. The CDR3 sequence is 12 residues long. Per germline, CDR1 GTSNPN and CDR2 SVGIG (reference sequence). Trimming removed 3 bases at V and 15 bases at J, with 18 bases between. The CDR3 reads CAWRGPTRELFF. In nucleotides, the CDR3 is TGTGCCTGGAGAGGACCCACCAGAGAACTGTTCTTC.

Many counts were recorded for this clonotype. The chain employs TRBV2 and TRBJ1-6; D perhaps matches TRBD1 (6 bases). V was shortened by 6 bases and J by 9 bases, with 15 bases between the two germline ends. The CDR3 runs to 14 residues. Germline lookup yields CDR1 SNHLY and CDR2 FYNNEI. CDR3 protein: CASRITGSGSPLHF. The CDR3 DNA follows: TGTGCCAGCAGGATAACAGGGAGCGGTTCACCCCTCCACTTT.

This clonotype was counted between two and nine times. This sequence joins TRBV20-1 and TRBJ1-5, with a possible D match to TRBD1 (6 bases). CDR1 DFQATT and CDR2 SNEGSKA come from the germline V gene (reference sequence). V was trimmed by 3 bases and J by 9 bases, leaving 18 bases between them. The CDR3 extends over 14 amino acids. DNA for the CDR3: TGCAGTGCTAGTGAGGACAGCCGCCGACGGCCCCAGCATTTT. Translation: CSASEDSRRRPQHF.

In its sample, this clonotype was seen a few times. V is TRBV30 and J is TRBJ1-6, with a possible D match to TRBD1 (6 bases). The germline gives CDR1 GTSNPN, CDR2 SVGIG (reference sequence). CDR3 length equals 15 residues. The V end lost 3 bases, the J end lost 8 bases, and 17 bases lay between the germline ends. CDR3 sequence (DNA): TGTGCCTGGAGAGGGGGACCTTTCGACGATTCACCCCTCCACTTT. Its translation is CAWRGGPFDDSPLHF.

This clonotype has a handful of counts. This may stem from a read error, because a much larger clone lies one nucleotide away. The chain carries TRBV13 and TRBJ2-3; TRBD2 aligns across 8 bases. This CDR3 has 14 residues. The germline CDR1 and CDR2 sequences are PRHDT and FYEKMQ (reference sequence). The CDR3 DNA follows: TGTGCCAGCAGCATAGCGGGGCACACAGATACGCAGTGTTTT. Encoded protein: CASSIAGHTDTQCF.

This clonotype was counted a few times. The chain links TRBV6-1 to TRBJ1-1; maybe TRBD1 (6 bases). The germline CDR1 and CDR2 sequences are MNHNS and SASEGT. Trimming removed 6 bases at V and 3 bases at J, with 23 bases between. This CDR3 is 17 amino acids long. This CDR3 is CASSMETGSALDTEAFF. The CDR3 DNA reads as TGTGCCAGCAGCATGGAGACAGGTTCTGCCTTGGACACTGAAGCTTTCTTT.

There are many counts of this clonotype. J is TRBJ1-3 and V is TRBV5-1; D unresolved. Germline V gene sequence: CDR1 SGHRS, CDR2 YFSETQ. Trimming left V 1 base short and J 6 bases short, with 11 bases between. The CDR3 sequence is 14 residues long. The CDR3: CASSLNGEENTIYF. The CDR3 nucleotides read TGCGCCAGCAGCTTGAACGGGGAGGAAAACACCATATATTTT.

This clonotype was seen many times. The chain recombines TRBV7-2 with TRBJ1-5, with D hard to call. The germline CDR1 and CDR2 sequences are SGHTA and FQGNSA. The CDR3 is 13 amino acids. V lost 1 base and J lost 5, with 6 bases in between. CDR3 nucleotides: TGTGCCAGCAGCTTAGAGCTCCATCAGCCCCAGCATTTT. Protein product: CASSLELHQPQHF.

This clonotype was seen repeatedly, ten times or more. The V and J genes are TRBV5-1 and TRBJ1-1; 10 bases are a match to TRBD1. The V gene end was trimmed by 4 bases and the J gene end by 4 bases; junction bases not matched to a gene: 7. The CDR3 covers 15 residues. Per germline, CDR1 SGHRS and CDR2 YFSETQ. CDR3 loop: CASSPRGTGVTEAFF. As DNA, the CDR3 is TGCGCCAGCAGCCCACGAGGGACAGGGGTCACTGAAGCTTTCTTT.

The V call is TRBV18, the J call TRBJ1-5; a possible D gene is TRBD1 (5 bases). V lost 1 base and J 5 bases, leaving 21 bases between the germline ends. The CDR3 length is 18 residues. Germline lookup yields CDR1 KGHSH and CDR2 LQKENI. The CDR3 sequence is CASSPQGPQGGVDQPQHF. The CDR3, as DNA: TGTGCCAGCTCACCACAAGGCCCTCAGGGAGGCGTCGATCAGCCCCAGCATTTT.

The chain joins TRBV6-5 to TRBJ1-6; TRBD1 is a possible D gene (5 bases). The germline V and J ends were trimmed by 0 bases and 6 bases, with 9 bases remaining between them. CDR1 MNHEY and CDR2 SVGAGI come from the germline V gene. The CDR3 is 15 residues long. The CDR3 is CASSYSGTGNSPLHF. The CDR3 DNA reads as TGTGCCAGCAGTTACTCCGGGACGGGTAATTCACCCCTCCACTTT.

Ten or more counts support this clonotype. The chain has TRBV10-3 and TRBJ2-7; D uncertain. The CDR3 has 13 residues. Between the trimmed V and J ends, which lost 3 bases and 4 bases, there was a span of 10 bases. Germline V gives CDR1 ENHRY, CDR2 SYGVKD. The CDR3 DNA sequence: TGTGCCATCAGTGAAGACGGATTTTACGAGCAGTACTTC. Its protein is CAISEDGFYEQYF.

The sample holds many counts of this clonotype. The rearrangement uses TRBV20-1 and TRBJ2-5; 11 nucleotides match TRBD2. This CDR3 region has 16 residues. After removal of 6 bases from V and 3 bases from J, the junction contained 12 bases not matched to a gene. Germline V lookup: CDR1 DFQATT, CDR2 SNEGSKA (reference sequence). The DNA for the CDR3 is TGCAGTGCAACCGATTTAGCGGGAGGGCCAGAAGAGACCCAGTACTTC. This codes for CSATDLAGGPEETQYF.

This clonotype was observed a handful of times. The rearrangement links TRBV27 to TRBJ2-7; D assignment may be TRBD1 or TRBD2 (5 bases each). Germline V CDR1 and CDR2: MNHEY, SMNVEV (reference sequence). Trimming took 6 bases from V and 3 from J, leaving 12 bases between them. The CDR3 extends over 13 amino acids. The CDR3 spells CASRGTGLYEQYF. The CDR3 DNA follows: TGTGCCAGCAGGGGGACGGGCCTCTACGAGCAGTACTTC.

This clonotype was recorded at least ten times. This chain links TRBV27 with TRBJ2-5, with 11 bases lining up with TRBD2. V shed 7 bases and J 1 base; nucleotides not matched to a gene: 8. This CDR3 is 16 amino acids long. Germline assignment: CDR1 MNHEY and CDR2 SMNVEV (reference sequence). The CDR3 coding sequence is TGTGCCAGCACCCCGCTTAGCGGGAGGGCCCAAGAGACCCAGTACTTC. Residues: CASTPLSGRAQETQYF.

This clonotype was observed a handful of times. Written as DNA, the CDR3 is TGCAGTGCTAGAGAGAGGCCTACTTCCCTCCACTTT. It yields the protein CSARERPTSLHF. The genes are TRBV20-1 and TRBJ1-6; D uncertain. The germline gives CDR1 DFQATT, CDR2 SNEGSKA (reference sequence). The CDR3 covers 12 residues. V lost 0 bases and J 14 bases, leaving 11 bases between the germline ends.

This chain uses TRBV7-2 with TRBJ2-3, with unresolved D. CDR3 size: 14 residues. Germline values: CDR1 SGHTA, CDR2 FQGNSA. Deletions cut 3 bases from V and 2 bases from J, with 9 bases between. This chain's CDR3 is CASSFMQTTDTQYF. CDR3 bases: TGTGCCAGCAGCTTCATGCAGACCACAGATACGCAGTATTTT.

V is TRBV19 and J is TRBJ2-7, with 8 bases matching TRBD1. Unmatched junction bases numbered 11, after V lost 3 bases and J lost 7 bases. From germline, CDR1 is LNHDA and CDR2 SQIVND (reference sequence). The CDR3 spans 15 residues. CDR3 sequence reads: CASSIGTGVIDEQYF. The DNA for the CDR3 is TGTGCCAGTAGTATCGGGACAGGCGTTATCGATGAGCAGTACTTC.

The CDR3 sequence is CASSQDGTGGEQPQHF. The CDR3, as DNA: TGCGCCAGCAGCCAGGACGGGACAGGGGGTGAGCAGCCCCAGCATTTT. V is TRBV4-1 and J is TRBJ1-5; 11 nucleotides line up with TRBD1. V gave up 3 bases and J gave up 7 bases; unmatched junction bases: 8. The V gene's germline CDR1 is MGHRA and CDR2 YSYEKL. The CDR3 is 16 residues long.

The chain uses TRBV11-2 and TRBJ2-3, with 10 bases fitting TRBD1. The CDR3 is 15 amino acids. V was clipped by 5 bases and J by 5 bases; unmatched bases: 7. From germline, CDR1 is SGHAT and CDR2 FQNNGV. This CDR3 is CASSLSGQGIDTQYF. The CDR3 nucleotides read TGTGCCAGCAGCCTATCGGGACAGGGGATAGATACGCAGTATTTT.

This clonotype was seen many times. V gene TRBV12-3 or TRBV12-4 combines with J gene TRBJ2-6; D is ambiguous. Trimming removed 1 base from V and 2 bases from J, with 6 bases in between. This CDR3 has 15 residues. CDR3 sequence reads: CASSLEGTGANVLTF. The CDR3 DNA reads TGTGCCAGCAGTTTAGAGGGCACTGGGGCCAACGTCCTGACTTTC.

The chain links TRBV20-1 to TRBJ2-7, with 7 bases fitting TRBD1. The CDR3 is made up of 14 amino acids. Germline assignment: CDR1 DFQATT and CDR2 SNEGSKA (reference sequence). V shed 6 bases and J 1 base; nucleotides not matched to a gene: 9. CDR3 DNA sequence: TGCAGTGCACACAACAGGGACAGTTCCTACGAGCAGTACTTC. Translated, it gives CSAHNRDSSYEQYF.

This clonotype was observed at least ten times. The rearrangement joins TRBV7-3 to TRBJ2-1, with 7 bases matching TRBD2. Germline-derived CDR1 and CDR2 are SGHTA and FQGTGA. CDR3 length equals 16 residues. Trimming removed 2 bases from V and 6 bases from J; junction bases left unmatched: 10. The CDR3 bases are TGTGCCAGCAGCTTAGGGGAGGGTCTGGGGACCAATGAGCAGTTCTTC. Its translation is CASSLGEGLGTNEQFF.